This passage covers 3 T cell receptor beta chains from one sample sequenced in a study of cytomegalovirus exposure and HLA in healthy donors. PCR was performed using 60 Vbeta and 13 Jbeta primers. Assay: immunoSEQ multiplex PCR; the TCRdb copy retains only in-frame clones and omits some. Here the sample table reports some 110,000 clones. Sample: PBMCs. Source of these receptors: a middle-aged man in good health and CMV-seropositive.

The chain carries TRBV6-5 and TRBJ1-1; a weak D match, TRBD1 (5 bases). The CDR3 consists of 12 residues. In germline, CDR1 is MNHEY, CDR2 SVGAGI. Trimming left V 8 bases short and J 1 base short, with 8 bases between. The DNA of the CDR3 is TGTGCCAGCCATAGGGGGAACACTGAAGCTTTCTTT. Its protein is CASHRGNTEAFF.

The chain has TRBV19 and TRBJ1-5; D unclear. Trimming shortened V by 1 base and J by 7 bases, and 8 bases separated the two germline ends. The V gene's germline CDR1 is LNHDA and CDR2 SQIVND (reference sequence). This CDR3 spans 13 amino acids. The DNA for the CDR3 is TGTGCCAGTAGTATAGTAGAGGGCCAGCCCCAGCATTTT. This sequence encodes CASSIVEGQPQHF.

The V gene is TRBV6-1, the J gene TRBJ2-7; TRBD2 is a possible D gene (5 bases). V was trimmed by 8 bases and J by 4 bases, leaving 15 bases between them. The CDR3 has 13 amino acids. Germline V gene lookup returns CDR1 MNHNS and CDR2 SASEGT. The CDR3 here is CASSSGKGYEQYF. In nucleotides, the CDR3 is TGTGCCAGCTCTTCGGGGAAAGGGTACGAGCAGTACTTC.